Presented here are 4 T cell receptor beta chains from one specimen sequenced in a study of blood T cells in healthy people across ages. The use of a sample-barcoded 5' primer and a J-beta primer mix characterized a second PCR of roughly 6 to 11 cycles. TCRdb reanalysed the 5' RACE reads using MiXCR and keeps one entry per CDR3 protein. The sample includes under 800,000 distinct CDR3 sequences, under 25% of them seen just once. Sequenced: blood. Receptor source: a man in his 70s in good health.

This clonotype was observed a few times. This rearrangement joins TRBV12-3 or TRBV12-4 to TRBJ1-1; D is possibly TRBD1 (6 bases). This CDR3 is 15 amino acids long. V lost 5 bases, J lost 6 bases, and 19 bases lay in between. For the CDR3, the DNA is TGTGCCAGCAGTCCCCGGGACACCCGAGGCCCTGAAGCTTTCTTT. Residues: CASSPRDTRGPEAFF.

This clonotype was recorded a few times. The chain couples TRBV30 to TRBJ1-1; D may be TRBD1 (6 bases). Looked up from germline, CDR1 is GTSNPN and CDR2 is SVGIG (reference sequence). The ends were cut back, 0 bases at V and 4 bases at J, with 9 bases in the middle. CDR3 size: 13 residues. CDR3 DNA sequence: TGTGCCTGGAGTGTACGAGGGGGCACTGAAGCTTTCTTT. It codes for CAWSVRGGTEAFF.

The rearrangement links TRBV7-2 to TRBJ2-3; D perhaps matches TRBD2 (6 bases). Germline lookup yields CDR1 SGHTA and CDR2 FQGNSA. Trimming cost V 5 bases and J 2 bases, with 20 bases left between them. The length of the CDR3 is 17 residues. The CDR3: CASSLGGAGPITDTQYF. DNA of the CDR3: TGTGCCAGCAGCCTCGGGGGAGCGGGTCCCATCACAGATACGCAGTATTTT.

This clonotype has more than one count but fewer than ten. The rearrangement joins TRBV7-9 to TRBJ2-7; perhaps TRBD1 as D (7 bases). The CDR3 length is 14 residues. Trimming took off 2 bases at V and 2 bases at J, with 10 bases between the two ends. Germline V lookup: CDR1 SEHNR, CDR2 FQNEAQ (reference sequence). CDR3 bases: TGTGCCAGCAGCTTAACAGGGGAGGCCTACGAGCAGTACTTC. Its translation is CASSLTGEAYEQYF.